These 30 T cell receptor beta chains originate from one sample sequenced in a study of OX40 agonist ivuxolimab in advanced cancers. Here immunoSEQ multiplex PCR was the method, and the copy in TCRdb shows in-frame clones only, minus some. The sample includes fewer than 85,000 clones, approximately 83% of them seen just once. This specimen was CD4+ or CD8+ T cells sorted from blood, taken in a trial of the OX40 agonist ivuxolimab. The receptors were sampled from an adult with an advanced solid tumor such as melanoma, head and neck, liver or kidney cancer.

The chain carries TRBV11-2 and TRBJ2-7; 8 nucleotides agree with TRBD1. After removal of 1 base from V and 2 bases from J, the junction contained 4 bases not matched to a gene. Germline CDR1 is SGHAT and CDR2 is FQNNGV. The CDR3 has 15 amino acids. CDR3 residues: CASSLGGQGTYEQYF. The CDR3 DNA sequence: TGTGCCAGCAGCTTAGGCGGACAGGGTACCTACGAGCAGTACTTC.

This clone was observed a single time. The chain recombines TRBV15 with TRBJ2-1; the match to TRBD1 covers 8 bases. Germline CDR1 and CDR2: LNHNV and YYDKDF (reference sequence). V was pared by 7 bases and J by 6 bases, with 8 bases of the junction left unmatched. This CDR3 contains 14 residues. This CDR3 reads CATNRDRSGNEQFF. CDR3 sequence (DNA): TGTGCCACCAACCGGGACAGGTCCGGCAATGAGCAGTTCTTC.

This rearrangement joins TRBV6-1 to TRBJ2-7; unclear D gene. CDR3 length equals 13 residues. Germline lookup yields CDR1 MNHNS and CDR2 SASEGT. Trimming removed 6 bases from V and 4 bases from J, with 13 bases in between. The CDR3 DNA reads TGTGCCAGCAGACGCCCCGGGCTTTACGAGCAGTACTTC. As protein: CASRRPGLYEQYF.

The rearrangement uses TRBV30 and TRBJ1-3; no clear D. CDR1 is GTSNPN and CDR2 is SVGIG in the germline V gene (reference sequence). The CDR3 runs to 13 residues. Trimming shortened V by 3 bases and J by 5 bases, and 11 bases separated the two germline ends. The CDR3: CAWSPSPRNTIYF. CDR3 sequence (DNA): TGTGCCTGGAGCCCGTCCCCCCGAAACACCATATATTTT.

The chain joins TRBV5-1 to TRBJ1-2; TRBD1 aligns across 9 bases. After removal of 0 bases from V and 8 bases from J, the junction contained 5 bases not matched to a gene. Germline CDR1 is SGHRS and CDR2 is YFSETQ. This CDR3 spans 14 amino acids. CDR3 nucleotide sequence: TGCGCCAGCAGCTTGGCGGACAGGGGCCGGGGCTACACCTTC. Encoded protein: CASSLADRGRGYTF.

The rearrangement links TRBV5-1 to TRBJ2-1, with D uncertain. V shed 2 bases and J shed 2 bases, with 5 bases lying between them. Germline V gene data show CDR1 as SGHRS and CDR2 as YFSETQ. The CDR3 loop spans 13 amino acids. DNA for the CDR3: TGCGCCAGCAGCTTAGGAGCCTACAATGAGCAGTTCTTC. It codes for CASSLGAYNEQFF.

The V gene is TRBV27, the J gene TRBJ2-3; maybe TRBD2 (6 bases). V was trimmed by 5 bases and J by 2 bases, leaving 11 bases between them. The CDR3 extends over 14 amino acids. Germline CDR1 reads MNHEY; CDR2 reads SMNVEV (reference sequence). The CDR3 spells CASSGGVPTDTQYF. As DNA, the CDR3 is TGTGCCAGCAGTGGCGGGGTCCCCACAGATACGCAGTATTTT.

The chain employs TRBV5-1 and TRBJ1-2; D is possibly TRBD1 (5 bases). In germline, CDR1 is SGHRS, CDR2 YFSETQ. The V and J ends lost 0 bases and 6 bases respectively, with 9 bases between them. CDR3 length: 13 residues. The chain's CDR3 is CASSLASGDGYTF. The CDR3 nucleotides are TGCGCCAGCAGCTTGGCCTCGGGGGATGGCTACACCTTC.

J is TRBJ1-6 and V is TRBV7-2; 8 bases match TRBD1. Germline V gene lookup returns CDR1 SGHTA and CDR2 FQGNSA. The CDR3 covers 17 residues. J lost 6 bases, V lost 5 bases, and 12 bases had no gene match. For the CDR3, the DNA is TGTGCCAGCAGCGAACCGGGCAGGGGGCTTGGTAATTCACCCCTCCACTTT. This sequence encodes CASSEPGRGLGNSPLHF.

This sequence joins TRBV11-2 and TRBJ1-5; D gene ambiguous. The V and J ends lost 2 bases and 0 bases respectively, with 14 bases between them. The CDR3 length is 17 residues. Germline loops: CDR1 SGHAT, CDR2 FQNNGV. CDR3 in DNA: TGTGCCAGCAGCTTACGAGGAGGTGGCGTTAGCAATCAGCCCCAGCATTTT. Its protein product is CASSLRGGGVSNQPQHF.

This chain joins TRBV2 and TRBJ2-2; the match to TRBD2 covers 12 bases. Trimming cost V 8 bases and J 0 bases; bases outside gene matches: 10. There are 18 residues in the CDR3. CDR1 and CDR2 from the germline V gene are SNHLY and FYNNEI. In DNA, the CDR3 is TGTGCCAGCGGGGAGGGACTAGCGGGCGGTACGAACACCGGGGAGCTGTTTTTT. It is translated as CASGEGLAGGTNTGELFF.

This CDR3 reads CAWSVQTYEQYF. For the CDR3, the DNA is TGTGCCTGGAGTGTACAAACCTACGAGCAGTACTTC. The chain is built from TRBV30 and TRBJ2-7; no clear D gene. CDR1 and CDR2 (germline): GTSNPN, SVGIG (reference sequence). V was cut by 0 bases and J by 2 bases, with 5 bases left in between. There are 12 residues in the CDR3.

This sequence joins TRBV15 and TRBJ1-5; D possibly corresponds to TRBD1 (6 bases). This CDR3 contains 15 residues. CDR1 LNHNV and CDR2 YYDKDF come from the germline V gene (reference sequence). V was trimmed by 7 bases and J by 2 bases, leaving 15 bases between them. This CDR3 is CATTVGGRGNQPQHF. The CDR3, as DNA: TGTGCCACCACGGTTGGGGGCCGAGGCAATCAGCCCCAGCATTTT.

The chain couples TRBV6-5 to TRBJ2-3; the match to TRBD2 covers 9 bases. Germline CDR1 and CDR2: MNHEY and SVGAGI. V was pared by 6 bases and J by 12 bases, with 7 bases of the junction left unmatched. This CDR3 is built from 12 residues. The CDR3: CASSVASGAQYF. CDR3 DNA sequence: TGTGCCAGCAGCGTTGCTAGCGGGGCTCAGTATTTT.

This rearrangement joins TRBV6-1 to TRBJ1-2; no reliable D call. Germline values: CDR1 MNHNS, CDR2 SASEGT. The CDR3 extends over 15 amino acids. V was pared by 7 bases and J by 8 bases, with 23 bases between. CDR3 nucleotide sequence: TGTGCCAGCACCGAAGGTCTCGGACGGGATGGGGGCTACACCTTC. Translated: CASTEGLGRDGGYTF.

V usage is TRBV7-9 and J usage is TRBJ1-1, with D tentatively TRBD1 (5 bases). The CDR3 covers 14 residues. The V gene's germline CDR1 is SEHNR and CDR2 FQNEAQ (reference sequence). V was pared by 5 bases and J by 7 bases, with 17 bases between. The CDR3 DNA sequence: TGTGCCAGCAGCCACGGGGGGGTGAACGTTGAAGCTTTCTTT. It specifies CASSHGGVNVEAFF. The full variable domain, its missing parts supplied by reference TRBV7-9 and TRBJ1-1, is DTGVSQNPRHKITKRGQNVTFRCDPISEHNRLYWYRQTLGQGPEFLTYFQNEAQLEKSRLLSDRFSAERPKGSFSTLEIQRTEQGDSAMYLCASSHGGVNVEAFFGQGTRLTVV.

The chain couples TRBV6-5 to TRBJ2-3; TRBD2 matches at 7 bases. Losses at the gene ends were 7 bases for V and 2 bases for J; bases not matched to a gene: 3. CDR3 length: 13 residues. CDR1 is MNHEY, CDR2 SVGAGI, per germline. The CDR3 loop reads CASKSGDTDTQYF. CDR3 nucleotide sequence: TGTGCCAGCAAGAGCGGGGACACAGATACGCAGTATTTT.

The chain recombines TRBV19 with TRBJ2-6, with D unresolved. The CDR3 has 14 amino acids. Trimming removed 8 bases from V and 0 bases from J, with 8 bases in between. Per germline, CDR1 LNHDA and CDR2 SQIVND (reference sequence). CDR3 in amino acids: CASVAPSGANVLTF. DNA for the CDR3: TGTGCCAGTGTAGCCCCCTCTGGGGCCAACGTCCTGACTTTC.

The sample holds many counts of this clone. This rearrangement joins TRBV9 to TRBJ2-3, with D perhaps TRBD1 or TRBD2 (5 bases each). Trimming left V 7 bases short and J 5 bases short, with 14 bases between. The CDR3 has 13 residues. The germline gives CDR1 SGDLS, CDR2 YYNGEE. CDR3 region: CASQEGLRDTQYF. CDR3 DNA: TGTGCCAGCCAAGAGGGGTTGAGAGATACGCAGTATTTT.

CDR3 bases: TGTGCCATCAGTGTCCCACCCCGGAACAATGAGCAGTTCTTC. Translating it yields CAISVPPRNNEQFF. The rearrangement joins TRBV10-3 to TRBJ2-1; D uncertain. Germline V gives CDR1 ENHRY, CDR2 SYGVKD. The CDR3 length is 14 residues. V lost 4 bases and J 5 bases, leaving 12 bases between the germline ends.

V is TRBV11-2 and J is TRBJ2-5; D possibly corresponds to TRBD2 (6 bases). V was trimmed by 5 bases and J by 2 bases, leaving 18 bases between them. Germline assignment: CDR1 SGHAT and CDR2 FQNNGV. CDR3 size: 16 residues. This CDR3 reads CASSPRVWAGQETQYF. For the CDR3, the DNA is TGTGCCAGCAGCCCCCGGGTTTGGGCGGGACAAGAGACCCAGTACTTC.

The chain is built from TRBV13 and TRBJ2-2, with TRBD2 identical over 8 bases. CDR1 PRHDT and CDR2 FYEKMQ come from the germline V gene (reference sequence). V gave up 5 bases and J gave up 5 bases; unmatched junction bases: 13. The CDR3 runs to 17 residues. The DNA for the CDR3 is TGTGCCAGCAGCCCCCCTCGCGGACTAGCTTGGACCGGGGAGCTGTTTTTT. Its translation: CASSPPRGLAWTGELFF.

This clone was counted a single time. The rearrangement joins TRBV6-6 to TRBJ2-2; 7 bases are shared with TRBD2. Germline CDR1 MNHNY, CDR2 SVGAGI (reference sequence). With 5 bases clipped from V and 1 base from J, the junction kept 4 bases outside the gene matches. The CDR3 consists of 15 residues. For the CDR3, the DNA is TGTGCCAGCAGTCGGGAGGCAGGGAACACCGGGGAGCTGTTTTTT. Translation gives CASSREAGNTGELFF.

CDR3 sequence (DNA): TGCGCCAGCAGCCAAGATCCGACAGCCGCAACTAATGAAAAACTGTTTTTT. It codes for CASSQDPTAATNEKLFF. The chain joins TRBV4-3 to TRBJ1-4; D perhaps matches TRBD1 (5 bases). With 0 bases removed from V and 0 bases from J, the gap between germline ends came to 11 bases. Germline loops: CDR1 LGHNA, CDR2 YSLEER. CDR3 length: 17 residues.

The V call is TRBV4-3, the J call TRBJ2-7; 7 bases fit TRBD1. The CDR3 runs 15 residues. V dropped 0 bases and J dropped 2; count of bases not matched to a gene: 4. Germline CDR1 is LGHNA and CDR2 is YSLEER. CDR3 amino acids: CASSQDHRGTYEQYF. Written as DNA, the CDR3 is TGCGCCAGCAGCCAAGACCACAGGGGAACCTACGAGCAGTACTTC.

This rearrangement joins TRBV18 to TRBJ2-5; 8 bases fit TRBD1. The CDR3 length is 15 residues. V was clipped by 3 bases and J by 2 bases; unmatched bases: 5. In germline, CDR1 is KGHSH, CDR2 LQKENI. The CDR3 sequence is CASSPSGTGQETQYF. The CDR3 DNA reads as TGTGCCAGCTCACCCTCCGGGACAGGACAAGAGACCCAGTACTTC.

The V call is TRBV19, the J call TRBJ1-6; no reliable D call. In germline, CDR1 is LNHDA, CDR2 SQIVND (reference sequence). The V and J ends lost 3 bases and 6 bases respectively, with 9 bases between them. This CDR3 spans 14 amino acids. The CDR3 is CASSITDRNSPLHF. The CDR3 coding sequence is TGTGCCAGTAGTATTACGGATCGTAATTCACCCCTCCACTTT. Full variable domain (rest looked up from reference TRBV19 and TRBJ1-6): DGGITQSPKYLFRKEGQNVTLSCEQNLNHDAMYWYRQDPGQGLRLIYYSQIVNDFQKGDIAEGYSVSREKKESFPLTVTSAQKNPTAFYLCASSITDRNSPLHFGNGTRLTVT.

V gene TRBV5-6 combines with J gene TRBJ1-6; D ambiguous. V was cut by 2 bases and J by 6 bases, with 9 bases left in between. The CDR3 extends over 14 amino acids. Looked up from germline, CDR1 is SGHDT and CDR2 is YYEEEE. The CDR3 DNA reads as TGTGCCAGCAGCTTTCGAGGAGTTAATTCACCCCTCCACTTT. Encoded protein: CASSFRGVNSPLHF.

Here the CDR3 DNA reads TGTGCCAGCAGCCTCGGAGGCCCCGTAGGAAAACTGTTTTTT. It translates to CASSLGGPVGKLFF. The chain links TRBV5-6 to TRBJ1-4; the D is unclear. Germline loops: CDR1 SGHDT, CDR2 YYEEEE. CDR3 length equals 14 residues. Trimming removed 4 bases from V and 10 bases from J, with 17 bases in between.

V is TRBV30 and J is TRBJ2-3; TRBD1 is a possible D gene (7 bases). The germline V and J ends were trimmed by 4 bases and 2 bases, with 10 bases remaining between them. Germline assignment: CDR1 GTSNPN and CDR2 SVGIG (reference sequence). This CDR3 has 13 residues. CDR3 nucleotides: TGTGCCTGGACAGGGGGGACCACAGATACGCAGTATTTT. Translated, it gives CAWTGGTTDTQYF.